Presented here are 23 T cell receptor beta chains from one specimen sequenced in a study of cytomegalovirus exposure and HLA in healthy donors. This PCR relied on a set of 60 Vbeta primers and 13 Jbeta primers. The repertoire was sequenced with immunoSEQ multiplex PCR; TCRdb's copy has only in-frame clones and lacks some. The sample includes 130,000 to 150,000 clones, roughly 73% of them seen just once. Sequences were obtained from PBMCs. Receptor source: a woman aged 18-29 years in good health and CMV-seronegative.

This clone appeared a single time. V usage is TRBV11-2 and J usage is TRBJ2-3, with TRBD2 matching over 11 bases. Looked up from germline, CDR1 is SGHAT and CDR2 is FQNNGV. With 5 bases clipped from V and 0 bases from J, the junction kept 4 bases outside the gene matches. The CDR3 contains 16 residues. The CDR3 is CASSLLAGGSTDTQYF. CDR3 in DNA: TGTGCCAGCAGCCTGCTAGCGGGAGGTAGCACAGATACGCAGTATTTT. Full variable domain (missing parts from reference TRBV11-2 and TRBJ2-3): EAGVAQSPRYKIIEKRQSVAFWCNPISGHATLYWYQQILGQGPKLLIQFQNNGVVDDSQLPKDRFSAERLKGVDSTLKIQPAKLEDSAVYLCASSLLAGGSTDTQYFGPGTRLTVL.

The chain carries TRBV28 and TRBJ2-5; 9 nucleotides line up with TRBD2. Germline CDR1 and CDR2: MDHEN and SYDVKM. CDR3 size: 16 residues. V was pared by 2 bases and J by 2 bases, with 6 bases of the junction left unmatched. This CDR3 is CASSLRSRGGQETQYF. CDR3 nucleotide sequence: TGTGCCAGCAGTTTACGTTCGCGGGGGGGACAAGAGACCCAGTACTTC.

The rearrangement links TRBV5-1 to TRBJ2-1, with TRBD2 matching over 12 bases. The junction had 7 bases not matched to a gene; V was cut back by 3 bases and J by 9 bases. The CDR3 contains 15 residues. Per the germline V gene, CDR1 is SGHRS and CDR2 is YFSETQ. The CDR3 DNA reads TGCGCCAGCAGCTGGCTAGCGGGGGGGAACGGTGAGCAGTTCTTC. Amino acids: CASSWLAGGNGEQFF.

The CDR3 region has the DNA TGTGCCAGCAGCAAATTCCAGGGTAGGGATGGCTACACCTTC. Its protein product is CASSKFQGRDGYTF. The chain is built from TRBV21-1 and TRBJ1-2; the D call of TRBD1 is as the table states it, not checked on the DNA. TRBV21-1 is tagged as a pseudogene. CDR3 length: 14 amino acids.

A remark on this clone: The same CDR3 also results from other DNA sequences found in this sample. V usage is TRBV5-4 and J usage is TRBJ2-3; D is undetermined. CDR3 length: 14 amino acids. V was clipped by 1 base and J by 0 bases, with 6 bases between them. CDR1 is SGHNT and CDR2 is YYREEE in the germline V gene (reference sequence). In DNA form, the CDR3 reads TGTGCCAGCAGCTTGTCCTCTAGCACAGATACGCAGTATTTT. Its protein product is CASSLSSSTDTQYF.

This chain connects TRBV7-2 to TRBJ1-2, with 8 bases lining up with TRBD1. Germline CDR1 SGHTA, CDR2 FQGNSA. CDR3 length: 14 amino acids. Trimming at V came to 5 bases and at J to 3 bases, leaving 5 bases not matched to a gene. CDR3 nucleotides: TGTGCCAGCAGCCCTACGACAGGGGACTATGGCTACACCTTC. This codes for CASSPTTGDYGYTF.

The chain is built from TRBV21-1 and TRBJ2-7; the table's D call, TRBD1, was not checked against the DNA. TRBV21-1 is annotated as a pseudogene. The CDR3 is 16 residues long. In DNA, the CDR3 is TGTGCCAGCAACAAAGCTCCGACAGCTTTATCCTACGAGCAGTACTTC. As protein: CASNKAPTALSYEQYF.

The rearrangement uses TRBV6-1 and TRBJ1-5; 8 bases line up with TRBD1. V dropped 3 bases and J dropped 4; count of bases not matched to a gene: 8. The CDR3 totals 16 residues. The germline gives CDR1 MNHNS, CDR2 SASEGT. The DNA of the CDR3 is TGTGCCAGCAGTGACCGGACAGGGTTGGAGAATCAGCCCCAGCATTTT. Translation: CASSDRTGLENQPQHF.

This clone was detected only a few times. This chain uses TRBV15 with TRBJ2-2; 7 bases are shared with TRBD1. The length of the CDR3 is 16 residues. CDR1 and CDR2 from the germline V gene are LNHNV and YYDKDF (reference sequence). V shed 2 bases and J 4 bases; nucleotides not matched to a gene: 7. DNA for the CDR3: TGTGCCACCAGCAGACCTAGACAGGGTCCCACCGGGGAGCTGTTTTTT. Its translation: CATSRPRQGPTGELFF.

The chain joins TRBV4-3 to TRBJ1-2; D possibly corresponds to TRBD1 (5 bases). This CDR3 region has 15 residues. Germline values: CDR1 LGHNA, CDR2 YSLEER. V lost 1 base and J lost 5, with 14 bases in between. CDR3 sequence: CASSQGAGLGYGYTF. The CDR3 region has the DNA TGCGCCAGCAGCCAAGGGGCAGGGTTGGGGTATGGCTACACCTTC.

The rearrangement joins TRBV4-1 to TRBJ1-5; possible D gene TRBD1, 5 bases. CDR3 length equals 15 residues. Germline loops: CDR1 MGHRA, CDR2 YSYEKL. V lost 5 bases, J lost 6 bases, and 17 bases lay in between. In DNA form, the CDR3 reads TGCGCCAGCAGCACCAGGGATTCTGAATCTCAGCCCCAGCATTTT. Residues: CASSTRDSESQPQHF.

The chain combines TRBV4-2 with TRBJ2-5; 7 bases are shared with TRBD2. The V and J ends lost 6 bases and 4 bases, in that order; junction bases with no gene match: 11. The CDR3 runs to 15 residues. The germline V gene has CDR1 LGHNA and CDR2 YNFKEQ. CDR3 loop: CASRSGAGESETQYF. In nucleotides, the CDR3 is TGTGCCAGCAGGAGCGGGGCGGGCGAGTCAGAGACCCAGTACTTC.

The V and J genes are TRBV7-6 and TRBJ1-3; 7 nucleotides line up with TRBD1. This CDR3 has 15 residues. V shed 1 base and J 2 bases; nucleotides not matched to a gene: 2. Germline CDR1 and CDR2: SGHVS and FNYEAQ. The CDR3 nucleotides are TGTGCCAGCAGCTTAGGACAGGGACCTGGAAACACCATATATTTT. Translation: CASSLGQGPGNTIYF.

The genes are TRBV25-1 and TRBJ2-7, with 8 bases that match TRBD1. V lost 1 base to trimming and J lost 4 bases; unmatched junction nucleotides: 3. This CDR3 has 14 residues. The germline V gene encodes CDR1 MGHDK and CDR2 SYGVNS. The DNA of the CDR3 is TGTGCCAGCAGTGAATCGCAGGGGGCTTACGAGCAGTACGTC. Residues: CASSESQGAYEQYV.

This chain connects TRBV2 to TRBJ1-3; TRBD1 agrees at 7 bases. CDR1 is SNHLY and CDR2 is FYNNEI in the germline V gene. This CDR3 comprises 13 residues. V was clipped by 6 bases and J by 4 bases; unmatched bases: 3. CDR3 nucleotide sequence: TGTGCCAGCAGATGGGACAGCGGAAACACCATATATTTT. This translates into CASRWDSGNTIYF.

J is TRBJ2-7 and V is TRBV27, with 7 positions matching TRBD1. Germline V gene sequence: CDR1 MNHEY, CDR2 SMNVEV (reference sequence). The length of the CDR3 is 16 residues. The V and J ends lost 6 bases and 7 bases, in that order; junction bases with no gene match: 18. The CDR3 bases are TGTGCCAGCAGATTCCTCAACTTGGGACAGTCGGGGGAGCAGTACGTC. It encodes CASRFLNLGQSGEQYV.

V usage is TRBV19 and J usage is TRBJ1-6; tentatively, D is TRBD1 (5 bases). Germline V gene lookup returns CDR1 LNHDA and CDR2 SQIVND (reference sequence). The CDR3 covers 15 residues. V lost 5 bases and J 3 bases, leaving 11 bases between the germline ends. The CDR3 DNA follows: TGTGCCAGTAGTTGGTCAGACAGCTATAATTCACCCCTCCACTTT. Translating gives CASSWSDSYNSPLHF.

J is TRBJ2-2 and V is TRBV19; 9 nucleotides match TRBD2. Germline trimming cut 3 bases from V and 0 bases from J; bases unmatched to any gene: 2. The CDR3 length is 16 residues. Germline lookup yields CDR1 LNHDA and CDR2 SQIVND (reference sequence). The CDR3 DNA reads TGTGCCAGTAGTATTATAGCGGGGGCGAACACCGGGGAGCTGTTTTTT. Protein product: CASSIIAGANTGELFF.

The chain combines TRBV30 with TRBJ1-1, with unresolved D. The CDR3 contains 12 residues. Trimming removed 0 bases from V and 3 bases from J, with 5 bases in between. The germline V gene encodes CDR1 GTSNPN and CDR2 SVGIG (reference sequence). The CDR3 DNA follows: TGTGCCTGGAGTGTACAGCACACTGAAGCTTTCTTT. The encoded protein is CAWSVQHTEAFF. The full variable domain, its missing parts supplied by reference TRBV30 and TRBJ1-1, is SQTIHQWPATLVQPVGSPLSLECTVEGTSNPNLYWYRQAAGRGLQLLFYSVGIGQISSEVPQNLSASRPQDRQFILSSKKLLLSDSGFYLCAWSVQHTEAFFGQGTRLTVV.

The V gene is TRBV9, the J gene TRBJ2-3; 9 positions agree with TRBD2. Germline-derived CDR1 and CDR2 are SGDLS and YYNGEE. After removal of 0 bases from V and 6 bases from J, the junction contained 8 bases not matched to a gene. The CDR3 has 16 residues. For the CDR3, the DNA is TGTGCCAGCAGCGTAGCTCTTAGCGGGAGTCCCGATACGCAGTATTTT. Amino acid sequence: CASSVALSGSPDTQYF.

This CDR3 is CSVEIQSQETQYF. DNA of the CDR3: TGCAGCGTTGAAATACAGTCCCAAGAGACCCAGTACTTC. The J gene is TRBJ2-5, the V gene TRBV29-1; D gene ambiguous. V was trimmed by 2 bases and J by 1 base, leaving 8 bases between them. There are 13 residues in the CDR3. Looked up from germline, CDR1 is SQVTM and CDR2 is ANQGSEA.

A few counts support this clone. V and J are TRBV11-3 and TRBJ2-1; 15 bases fit TRBD2. Germline V gene sequence: CDR1 SGHNT, CDR2 YENEEA. V shed 5 bases, J shed 8 bases, and the junction held 13 bases outside the gene matches. The CDR3 spans 18 residues. This CDR3 is CASSPGLAGGPQPDEQFF. CDR3 DNA sequence: TGTGCCAGCAGCCCGGGACTAGCGGGAGGACCTCAACCGGATGAGCAGTTCTTC.

This sequence joins TRBV5-4 and TRBJ2-5; TRBD2 aligns across 7 bases. CDR1 is SGHNT, CDR2 YYREEE, per germline (reference sequence). This CDR3 is built from 15 residues. With V trimmed by 0 bases and J by 2 bases, 4 bases remained unmatched. DNA for the CDR3: TGTGCCAGCAGCTTGGCCGGAGCGGGACAAGAGACCCAGTACTTC. Its translation is CASSLAGAGQETQYF.